This TCR beta chain was identified during a study of early T cells in non-severe SARS-CoV-2 infection (dated by TCRdb to the early 2020s). Concerning the study at large: Bulk RNA from unsorted whole blood was used for TCR sequencing, so alpha and beta chains could not be paired.

This clonotype showed up many times. Its antigen remains undetermined. There are no base qualities to consult, and no much larger clone falls within one base. A case-control design nested within a healthcare worker cohort in London, UK, was used, with weekly nasopharyngeal swab PCR tests and blood sampling performed. Healthcare workers were recruited during the week of the UK lockdown, between 23 and 31 March 2020, and followed weekly for up to 16 weeks. Library preparation employed 5' RACE. Sequencing instrument: NextSeq 500. In the TCR library protocol, unique molecular identifiers were attached to individual cDNA molecules to correct for PCR bias and sequencing error. Both TCR alpha and beta chains were sequenced, and tight co-correlation was observed between alpha and beta sequence abundances in each sample. Regarding the original processing steps: Decombinator V4 was used to annotate the V gene, J gene and CDR3 of the TCR sequences. TCRs were defined as expanded if a significant change between any two time points was detected under a Poisson model with p below 0.0001. TCR abundances were normalised to the total number of TCRs sequenced per sample and were expressed as counts per million. TRAV1-2 paired with TRAJ12, TRAJ20 or TRAJ33 defined MAIT TCRs, while TRAV10 paired with TRAJ18 defined iNKT TCRs. VDJdb, accessed on 1 November 2021, was searched for TCRs annotated for CMV, EBV and SARS-CoV-2, and TCRs annotated for more than one antigen were excluded. In TCRdb, the public reads were trimmed at Q25 with fastp and aligned with MiXCR, with productive beta chains retained. Identical CDR3 proteins give one entry, which carries the most common genes and DNA. The V and J calls shown here were made by TCRdb, not taken from the authors' results. This sample holds over 85,000 distinct CDR3 sequences; 13% were observed only once. Of the sample, 5% to 8% is held by the ten largest clones.

Broader findings and caveats from the paper: Matching against VDJdb was skewed toward anti-spike CD8 responses, likely underestimated virus-specific expansions, and missed private and CD4 specificities.

The CDR3 has 14 amino acids, counting the end cysteine and phenylalanine. The only DNA kept is the CDR3, 42 bases in frame from the first base. The germline V gene sets CDR1 to SQVTM and CDR2 to ANQGSEA. Trimming removed 1 base from V and 3 bases from J, leaving 13 bases between the germline ends. The receptor was derived from an adult who was a healthcare worker with PCR-confirmed SARS-CoV-2 infection or an uninfected control (not recorded which). What was sequenced was whole blood. The receptor chain draws on TRBV29-1 and TRBJ2-7; the D gene is tentatively TRBD1 or TRBD2, each matching 6 bases. The nucleotide sequence is given as TGCAGCGTTGAAGCCCCGGGGGCTATCTACGAGCAGTACTTC. Translation gives CSVEAPGAIYEQYF.